This T cell receptor beta chain was observed in a study of response to subunit inactivated influenza vaccine. MiXCR, applied by TCRdb to the RT-PCR reads, yields one record per CDR3 protein. The sample lists about 480,000 distinct CDR3 sequences; less than 30% were seen once. Trimming took off 4 bases at V and 4 bases at J, with 10 bases between the two ends. This CDR3 has 13 residues. This specimen was CD4+ T cells sorted from PBMCs, taken approximately 5 days after vaccination. The rearrangement joins TRBV12-3 or TRBV12-4 to TRBJ1-2; no definite D call. This TCR was sampled from a man in his fifties or sixties who received an inactivated influenza vaccine. CDR3 nucleotides: TGTGCCAGCAGTTCATCAGGTACCTATGGCTACACCTTC. Encoded protein: CASSSSGTYGYTF.